This TCR beta chain was recorded in a study of cytomegalovirus exposure and HLA in healthy donors. There are 12 residues in the CDR3. CDR1 and CDR2 (germline): SNHLY, FYNNEI. With 7 bases removed from V and 6 bases from J, the gap between germline ends came to 13 bases. PCR employed 60 Vbeta and 13 Jbeta primers. Method: immunoSEQ multiplex PCR; TCRdb's copy keeps in-frame clones and lacks some. Found here are 200,000 to 250,000 clones, more than 75% of them singletons; the top ten hold over 1%. Findings and caveats of the study: Some TCR beta chains (164 of them) were listed as cytomegalovirus-associated. Upon later analysis, HLA-associated TCR beta chains proved more clonally expanded than other, equally common chains. Later analysis identified a missense DCLRE1C variant that was linked to TCR beta V- and J-gene trimming.

Concerning this clone: Its antigen is not identified.

Sequencing used PBMCs. The chain carries TRBV2 and TRBJ2-7; D is ambiguous. The TCR was taken from a human donor in good health. The CDR3 reads CASNEQRGEQYF. The CDR3, as DNA: TGTGCCAGCAACGAACAACGCGGCGAGCAGTACTTC.